Listed below are T cell receptor beta chains from one sample, sequenced in a study of T cell responses to AZD1222 COVID-19 vaccine. The data were produced by immunoSEQ multiplex PCR, yet TCRdb's version contains in-frame clones alone and is incomplete. The sample contains about 150,000 clones, roughly 91% of which appear only once. The sample here was peripheral blood, taken 28 days after the second AZD1222 dose. The receptors derive from an adult who received the AZD1222 COVID-19 vaccine. Both conserved end residues are trimmed from each CDR3.

>TRBV6-4|TRBJ2-3
ASSDSGTSGDTQY
>TRBV19|TRBJ2-1
ASSIQSGRGANEQF
>TRBV6-5|TRBJ1-2
ASSLDRSNYGYT
>TRBV6-2/TRBV6-3|TRBJ1-1
ASSSTGTGYRVTEAF
>TRBV7-2|TRBJ2-3
ASSRPPSTDTQY
>TRBV2|TRBJ2-7
ASSRAGEQY
>TRBV6-5|TRBJ2-5
ANQRGETQY
>TRBV30|TRBJ1-5
AWSGGGDQPQH
>TRBV28|TRBJ1-2
ASSLGSTGFWGYGYT
>TRBV6-2/TRBV6-3|TRBJ2-7
ASSYPGQHPYEQY
>TRBV5-4|TRBJ2-5
ASSLGLGADQETQY
>TRBV3-1/TRBV3-2|TRBJ2-1
ASSQDWRDEQF
>TRBV2|TRBJ1-1
ASSELQVNTEAF
>TRBV11-3|TRBJ2-1
ASSLSRGGYNEQF
>TRBV24-1|TRBJ2-1
ATPGGTSGYNEQF
>TRBV2|TRBJ1-2
ATHYGDRANYGYT
>TRBV19|TRBJ1-6
ASSIDRVPNASPLH
>TRBV6-5|TRBJ2-7
ASRLAGGPYEQY
>TRBV15|TRBJ2-3
ATSRSRGGPDTQY
>TRBV3-1/TRBV3-2|TRBJ1-1
ASTSGGLGTEAF
>TRBV5-6|TRBJ1-2
ASSLVDRGNYGYT
>TRBV5-1|TRBJ1-3
ASSLEGRNGDTIY
>TRBV19|TRBJ2-7
ASSGGRPATYEQY
>TRBV4-1|TRBJ1-3
ASSQDNSEATSGNTIY
>TRBV6-5|TRBJ1-3
ASRVTETGNTIY
>TRBV9|TRBJ1-1
ASSVVSGAYNTEAF